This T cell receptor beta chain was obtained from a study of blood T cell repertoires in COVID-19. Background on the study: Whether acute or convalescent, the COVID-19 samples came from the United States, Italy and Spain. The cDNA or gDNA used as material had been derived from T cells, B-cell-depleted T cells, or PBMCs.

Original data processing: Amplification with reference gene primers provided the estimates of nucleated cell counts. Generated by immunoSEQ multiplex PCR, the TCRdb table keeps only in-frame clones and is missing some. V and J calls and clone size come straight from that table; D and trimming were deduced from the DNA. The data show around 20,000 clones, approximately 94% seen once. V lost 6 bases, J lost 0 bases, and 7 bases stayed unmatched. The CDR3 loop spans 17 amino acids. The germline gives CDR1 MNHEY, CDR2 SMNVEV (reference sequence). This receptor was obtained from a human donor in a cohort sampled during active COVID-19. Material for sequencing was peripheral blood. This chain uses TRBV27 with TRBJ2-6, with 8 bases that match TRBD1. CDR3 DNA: TGTGCCAGCAGGAGACAGGGGCTGGACTCTGGGGCCAACGTCCTGACTTTC. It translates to CASRRQGLDSGANVLTF.